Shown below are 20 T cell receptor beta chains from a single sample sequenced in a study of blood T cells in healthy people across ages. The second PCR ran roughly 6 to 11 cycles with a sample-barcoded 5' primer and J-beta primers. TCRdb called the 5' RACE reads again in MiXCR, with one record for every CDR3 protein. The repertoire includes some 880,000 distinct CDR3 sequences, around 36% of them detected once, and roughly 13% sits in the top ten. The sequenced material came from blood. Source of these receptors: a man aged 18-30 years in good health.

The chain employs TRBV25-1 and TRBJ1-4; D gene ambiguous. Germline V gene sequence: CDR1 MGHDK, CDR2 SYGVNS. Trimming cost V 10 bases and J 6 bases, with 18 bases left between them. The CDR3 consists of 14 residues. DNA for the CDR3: TGTGCCACCCGCGAGCAGGAACAGTATGAAAAACTGTTTTTT. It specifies CATREQEQYEKLFF.

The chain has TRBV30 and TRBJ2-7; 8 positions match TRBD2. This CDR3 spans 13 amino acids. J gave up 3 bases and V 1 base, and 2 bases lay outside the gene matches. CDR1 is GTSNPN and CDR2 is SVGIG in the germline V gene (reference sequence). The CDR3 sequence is CAWSAGGLYEQYF. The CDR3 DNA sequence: TGTGCCTGGAGTGCGGGAGGGCTCTACGAGCAGTACTTC.

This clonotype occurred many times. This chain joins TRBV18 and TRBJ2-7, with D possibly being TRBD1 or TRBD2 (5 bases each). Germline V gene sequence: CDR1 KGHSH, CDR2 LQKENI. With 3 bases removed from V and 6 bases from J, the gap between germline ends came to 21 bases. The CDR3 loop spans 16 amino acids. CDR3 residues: CASSPPGTSSLCEQYF. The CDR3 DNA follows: TGTGCCAGCTCACCGCCAGGGACGTCCTCGCTCTGCGAGCAGTACTTC.

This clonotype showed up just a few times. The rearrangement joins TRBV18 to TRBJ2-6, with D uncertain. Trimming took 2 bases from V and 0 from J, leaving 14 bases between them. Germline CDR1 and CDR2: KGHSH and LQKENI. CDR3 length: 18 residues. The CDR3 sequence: CASSPSPMAPSGANVLTF. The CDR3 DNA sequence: TGTGCCAGCTCACCAAGCCCTATGGCCCCCTCTGGGGCCAACGTCCTGACTTTC.

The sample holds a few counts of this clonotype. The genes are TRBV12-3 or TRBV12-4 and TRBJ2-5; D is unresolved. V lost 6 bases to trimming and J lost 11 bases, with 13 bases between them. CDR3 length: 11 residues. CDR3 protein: CASSQNKDQYF. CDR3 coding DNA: TGTGCCAGCAGCCAGAACAAGGATCAGTACTTC.

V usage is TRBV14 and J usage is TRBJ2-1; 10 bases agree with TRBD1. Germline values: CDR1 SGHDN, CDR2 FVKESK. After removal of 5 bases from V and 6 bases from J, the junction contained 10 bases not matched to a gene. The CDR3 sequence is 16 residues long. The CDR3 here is CASSTFTGTGVNEQFF. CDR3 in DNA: TGTGCCAGCAGCACTTTTACCGGGACAGGGGTCAATGAGCAGTTCTTC.

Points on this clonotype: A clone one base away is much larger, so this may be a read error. DNA for the CDR3: TGTGCCAGCACCACGGGCCCTTCGAATGAGCAGTACTTC. Its translation: CASTTGPSNEQYF. The chain has TRBV12-3 or TRBV12-4 and TRBJ2-7; D not resolved. The CDR3 length is 13 residues. V was clipped by 7 bases and J by 7 bases, with 17 bases between them.

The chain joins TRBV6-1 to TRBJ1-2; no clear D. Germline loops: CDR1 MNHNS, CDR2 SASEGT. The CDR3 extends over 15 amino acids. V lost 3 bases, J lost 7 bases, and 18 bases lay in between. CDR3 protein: CASSDLSHRRPGYTF. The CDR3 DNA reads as TGTGCCAGCAGTGACCTTTCCCACCGGCGGCCTGGCTACACCTTC.

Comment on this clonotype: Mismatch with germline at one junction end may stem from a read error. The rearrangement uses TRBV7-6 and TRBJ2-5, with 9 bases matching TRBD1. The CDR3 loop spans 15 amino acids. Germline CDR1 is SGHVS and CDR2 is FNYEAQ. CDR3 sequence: CTSSRSRTGDYKQYF. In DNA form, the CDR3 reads TGTACCAGCAGCCGGTCTCGGACAGGGGACTACAAGCAGTACTTC.

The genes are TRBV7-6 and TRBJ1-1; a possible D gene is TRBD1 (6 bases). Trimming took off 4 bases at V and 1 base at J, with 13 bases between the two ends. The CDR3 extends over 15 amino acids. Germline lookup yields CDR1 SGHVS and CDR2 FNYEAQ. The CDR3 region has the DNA TGTGCCAGCAGCTCCGGAGGGGGGGAGAACACTGAAGCTTTCTTT. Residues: CASSSGGGENTEAFF.

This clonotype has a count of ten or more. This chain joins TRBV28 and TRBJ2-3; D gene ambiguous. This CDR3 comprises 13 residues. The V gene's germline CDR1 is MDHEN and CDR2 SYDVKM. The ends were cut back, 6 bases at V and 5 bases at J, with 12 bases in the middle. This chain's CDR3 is CASRLAALDTQYF. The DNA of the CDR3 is TGTGCCAGCAGGCTCGCGGCCCTAGATACGCAGTATTTT.

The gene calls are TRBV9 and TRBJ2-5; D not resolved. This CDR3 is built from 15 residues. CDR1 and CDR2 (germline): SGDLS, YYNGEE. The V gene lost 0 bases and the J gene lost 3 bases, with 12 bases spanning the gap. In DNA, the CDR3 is TGTGCCAGCAGCGTAGACTATGGGTCTAAAGAGACCCAGTACTTC. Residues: CASSVDYGSKETQYF. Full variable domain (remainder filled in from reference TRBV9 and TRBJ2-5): DSGVTQTPKHLITATGQRVTLRCSPRSGDLSVYWYQQSLDQGLQFLIQYYNGEERAKGNILERFSAQQFPDLHSELNLSSLELGDSALYFCASSVDYGSKETQYFGPGTRLLVL.

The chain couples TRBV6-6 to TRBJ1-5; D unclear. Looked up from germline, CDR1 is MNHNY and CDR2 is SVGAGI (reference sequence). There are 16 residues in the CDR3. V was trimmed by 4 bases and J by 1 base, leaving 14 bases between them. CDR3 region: CASSWEGLGSNQPQHF. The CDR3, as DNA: TGTGCCAGCAGTTGGGAGGGTCTCGGAAGCAATCAGCCCCAGCATTTT.

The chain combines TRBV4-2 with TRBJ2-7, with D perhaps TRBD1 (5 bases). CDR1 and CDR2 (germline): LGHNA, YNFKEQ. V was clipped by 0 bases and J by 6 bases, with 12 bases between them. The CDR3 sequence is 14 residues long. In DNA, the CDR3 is TGTGCCAGCAGCCAAGATTTAGGGGTCGGCGAGCAGTACTTC. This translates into CASSQDLGVGEQYF.

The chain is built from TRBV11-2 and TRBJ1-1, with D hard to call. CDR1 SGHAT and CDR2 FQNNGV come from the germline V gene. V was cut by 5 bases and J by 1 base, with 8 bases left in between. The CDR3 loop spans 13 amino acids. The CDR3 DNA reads TGTGCCAGCAGCCTAAACGAGAACACTGAAGCTTTCTTT. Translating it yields CASSLNENTEAFF.

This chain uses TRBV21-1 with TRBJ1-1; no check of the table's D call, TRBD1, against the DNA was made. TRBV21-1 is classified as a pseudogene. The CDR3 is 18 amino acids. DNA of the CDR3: TGTGCCAGCAGCAAAGACCCGACAGGGAATCGTCGGTACACTGAAGCTTTCTTT. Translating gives CASSKDPTGNRRYTEAFF.

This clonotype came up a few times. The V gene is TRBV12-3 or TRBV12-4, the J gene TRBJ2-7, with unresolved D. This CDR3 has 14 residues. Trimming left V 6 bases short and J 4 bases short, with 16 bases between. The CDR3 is CASRLTGPTYEQYF. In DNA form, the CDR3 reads TGTGCCAGCAGGCTAACCGGTCCTACTTACGAGCAGTACTTC.

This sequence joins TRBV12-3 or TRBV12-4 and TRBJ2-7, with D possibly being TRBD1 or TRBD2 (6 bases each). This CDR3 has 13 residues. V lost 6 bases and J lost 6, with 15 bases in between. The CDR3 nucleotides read TGTGCCAGCAGCGCCATTGGAGGGGGCGAGCAGTACTTC. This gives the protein CASSAIGGGEQYF.

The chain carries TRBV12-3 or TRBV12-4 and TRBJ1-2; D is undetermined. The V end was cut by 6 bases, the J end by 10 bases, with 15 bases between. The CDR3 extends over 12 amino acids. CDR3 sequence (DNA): TGTGCCAGCAGCCCCGTCTACGGACCCTACACCTTC. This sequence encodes CASSPVYGPYTF.

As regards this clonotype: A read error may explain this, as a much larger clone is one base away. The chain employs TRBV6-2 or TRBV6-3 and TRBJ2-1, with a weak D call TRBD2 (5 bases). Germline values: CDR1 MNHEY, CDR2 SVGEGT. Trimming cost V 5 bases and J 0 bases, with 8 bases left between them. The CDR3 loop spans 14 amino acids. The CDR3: CASSDGDSYNEQFF. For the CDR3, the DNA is TGTGCCAGCAGTGACGGGGACTCCTACAATGAGCAGTTCTTC.